This T cell receptor (beta chain) was identified during a study of post-analysis software for immune sequencing data (dated by TCRdb to the mid-2010s). In terms of the full investigation: The recorded disease courses included relapsing-remitting, secondary progressive and progressive-relapsing multiple sclerosis, and some patients had no subtype annotation. The patient repertoires were set against eleven to twelve previously published healthy control repertoires from donors whose ages ranged from about 6 to 25 years. A subset of samples was prepared in parallel using single-end sample barcoding, then pooled and co-amplified after Illumina adapter ligation. Here is what the overall study found, with its caveats: Significantly higher frequencies in patients than in controls were found for five or six TRBV segments, including TRBV5-6, TRBV5-1 and TRBV20-1. The multiple sclerosis patient group was slightly younger than the control group. Direct clustering with F measure revealed strong co-clustering of samples prepared in the same batch, which led to a batch-effect correction. Normalized Chao1 diversity was significantly lower in multiple sclerosis patients than controls, suggesting substantial peripheral T-cell clonal expansion.

This clonotype was observed a handful of times. Its antigen is still unknown. No quality values exist for individual bases; no much larger clone is one base distant. Libraries were built with PCR. The reads were generated on an Illumina HiSeq 2500. To reduce PCR and sequencing biases, unique molecular identifiers were incorporated into the TCR beta cDNA libraries. Some 500,000 cDNA molecules were obtained for every 1 to 10 million input T cells, so each molecule roughly corresponded to one T cell. The patient libraries were prepared and sequenced with the same protocol used for the earlier healthy control dataset. Within a given batch, samples were prepared together, multiplexed and sequenced on the same HiSeq lane. The authors' pipeline ran thus. Raw barcoded reads were processed with MIGEC, discarding single-read molecular identifier groups before consensus assembly and CDR3 extraction. Clonotype tables were post-analysed with VDJtools, and diversity was normalized by down-sampling all datasets to the smallest sample size. To correct batch-related cross-sample contamination, repertoire overlap clustering matched CDR3 amino acid sequences but not nucleotide sequences. TCRdb reanalyzed the raw reads on its own, using fastp at Q25 for trimming and MiXCR for clone calling, and kept in-frame beta chains. A single entry per CDR3 protein holds the most common genes and DNA from its merged rows. The V and J calls and clone size are TCRdb's, not the authors'. The sample table contains 750,000 to 950,000 distinct CDR3 sequences; only one count was recorded for about 43% of them. The ten top clones hold roughly 4.5% of the sample.

To demonstrate the VDJtools post-analysis software, the study profiled TCR beta repertoires from the peripheral blood of 13 young patients with multiple sclerosis. The multiple sclerosis patients were children and adolescents ranging in age from roughly 6 to 15 years. The CDR3 holds 14 amino acids from the cysteine to the phenylalanine. The DNA shown is the 42-base CDR3, in frame from base 1. Compared with germline, V lacks 0 bases and J lacks 8 bases; bases without a gene match: 6. CDR1 and CDR2 are drawn from the germline V gene (reference sequence): LNHNV, YYDKDF. This receptor chain uses TRBV15 and TRBJ1-2, and TRBD1 matches 7 of the central bases. The sequencing input was blood. This clonotype was obtained from a girl aged 10 to 17 with multiple sclerosis. DNA sequence: TGTGCCACCAGCAGAGATCTAGGGGGCGTCGGCTACACCTTC. Translated, it gives CATSRDLGGVGYTF.